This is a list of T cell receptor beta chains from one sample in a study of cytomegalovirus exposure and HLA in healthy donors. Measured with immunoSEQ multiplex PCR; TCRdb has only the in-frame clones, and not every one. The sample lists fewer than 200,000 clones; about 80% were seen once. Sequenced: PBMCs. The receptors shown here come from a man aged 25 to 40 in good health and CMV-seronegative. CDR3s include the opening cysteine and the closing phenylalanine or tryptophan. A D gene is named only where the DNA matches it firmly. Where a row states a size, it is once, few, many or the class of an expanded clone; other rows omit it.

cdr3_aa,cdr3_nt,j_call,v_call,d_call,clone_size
CASSVIRGEAFF,TGTGCCAGCAGCGTTATAAGGGGTGAAGCTTTCTTT,TRBJ1-1,TRBV4-2,-,-
CASSEQGPTIEAFF,TGTGCCAGCAGTGAACAGGGTCCCACGATTGAAGCTTTCTTT,TRBJ1-1,TRBV2,-,-
CAISGGLATDTQYF,TGTGCCATCAGTGGGGGACTAGCAACAGATACGCAGTATTTT,TRBJ2-3,TRBV10-3,TRBD2,-
CASSLGVNTGELFF,TGTGCCAGCAGCTTGGGCGTTAACACCGGGGAGCTGTTTTTT,TRBJ2-2,TRBV27,-,-
CASSAAGSNYGYTF,TGTGCCAGCAGCGCCGCAGGATCTAACTATGGCTACACCTTC,TRBJ1-2,TRBV9,-,few
CASSQIYAYGYTF,TGTGCCAGCAGCCAGATATACGCCTATGGCTACACCTTC,TRBJ1-2,TRBV6-6,-,once
CASSLVGTSYEQYF,TGCGCCAGCAGCTTGGTCGGGACATCCTACGAGCAGTACTTC,TRBJ2-7,TRBV5-1,-,few
CASSLSGTESDYEQYF,TGTGCCAGCAGTCTATCCGGGACAGAATCGGATTACGAGCAGTACTTC,TRBJ2-7,TRBV28,TRBD1,-
CASSRDRQNEKLFF,TGTGCCAGTTCACGGGACAGACAGAATGAAAAACTGTTTTTT,TRBJ1-4,TRBV19,TRBD1,-
CASSLRDRGTDTQYF,TGTGCCAGCAGCTTAAGAGACAGGGGAACAGATACGCAGTATTTT,TRBJ2-3,TRBV7-6,TRBD1,-
CASSEGRAETQYF,TGTGCCAGCAGTGAGGGCAGGGCCGAGACCCAGTACTTC,TRBJ2-5,TRBV6-1,-,-
CASSGGAETQYF,TGTGCCAGTAGCGGGGGGGCCGAGACCCAGTACTTC,TRBJ2-5,TRBV19,TRBD2,-
CASSGGSGQTSLGYEQYF,TGTGCCAGCAGCGGCGGGTCGGGACAGACGTCTTTGGGTTACGAGCAGTACTTC,TRBJ2-7,TRBV7-9,TRBD1,-
CASSVNGGDQETQYF,TGTGCCAGCAGCGTGAACGGGGGGGACCAAGAGACCCAGTACTTC,TRBJ2-5,TRBV7-8,TRBD2,-
CASSLGGGRWDTQYF,TGTGCCAGCAGTTTAGGCGGCGGGAGGTGGGATACGCAGTATTTT,TRBJ2-3,TRBV28,TRBD2,-
CASSLPTAGRAEQYF,TGTGCCAGCAGCTTACCCACCGCAGGGAGGGCCGAGCAGTACTTC,TRBJ2-7,TRBV11-1,TRBD2,-
CASRDVYQGSYGYTF,TGTGCCAGCCGAGATGTCTACCAGGGTTCCTATGGCTACACCTTC,TRBJ1-2,TRBV7-8,-,-
CSSSFLTGQSSTDTQYF,TGTTCCAGCAGCTTTCTTACTGGACAGTCTAGCACAGATACGCAGTATTTT,TRBJ2-3,TRBV7-9,-,once
CASSLMAGVGNEQFF,TGTGCCAGCAGTTTAATGGCGGGGGTGGGCAATGAGCAGTTCTTC,TRBJ2-1,TRBV28,TRBD2,-
CASRVRTGGLGAQHF,TGTGCCAGCAGGGTCCGGACAGGGGGACTTGGGGCCCAGCATTTT,TRBJ1-5,TRBV6-1,TRBD1,-
CASSLSGREWGYNEQFF,TGTGCCAGCAGTTTATCAGGGCGGGAGTGGGGGTACAATGAGCAGTTCTTC,TRBJ2-1,TRBV28,TRBD2,-
CASSLATGTGQYEQYF,TGTGCCAGCAGCTTAGCAACCGGGACAGGGCAATACGAGCAGTACTTC,TRBJ2-7,TRBV7-9,TRBD1,few
CASSLSPGTGNTIYF,TGCGCCAGCAGCTTGAGTCCCGGGACAGGAAACACCATATATTTT,TRBJ1-3,TRBV5-1,-,once
CASSLGTGRGKF,TGTGCCAGCAGCTTGGGTACAGGAAGAGGAAAGTTC,TRBJ2-7,TRBV5-8,-,-
CASTTGKSYEQYF,TGTGCCAGCACTACCGGGAAATCCTACGAGCAGTACTTC,TRBJ2-7,TRBV7-9,-,-
CAWSPGTAKNTEAFF,TGTGCCTGGAGTCCCGGGACAGCCAAGAACACTGAAGCTTTCTTT,TRBJ1-1,TRBV30,TRBD1,once
CAITKGTSGRNGEQFF,TGTGCCATCACCAAAGGGACTAGCGGGAGAAACGGTGAGCAGTTCTTC,TRBJ2-1,TRBV10-3,TRBD2,-
CASSLGRRYNSPLHF,TGTGCCAGCAGTTTGGGGAGGCGGTATAATTCACCCCTCCACTTT,TRBJ1-6,TRBV28,-,-
CASSEGTGVSPLHF,TGCGCCAGCAGTGAGGGGACAGGGGTTTCACCCCTCCACTTT,TRBJ1-6,TRBV10-2,TRBD1,-
CASSPLAGGTLSTDTQYF,TGTGCCAGCTCACCTCTAGCGGGAGGTACGCTTAGCACAGATACGCAGTATTTT,TRBJ2-3,TRBV18,TRBD2,-
CAWGLAGVETQYF,TGTGCCTGGGGACTAGCGGGGGTGGAGACCCAGTACTTC,TRBJ2-5,TRBV30,TRBD2,-
CASSQGLGLAREKLFF,TGCGCCAGCAGCCAAGGGCTCGGACTTGCGAGGGAAAAACTGTTTTTT,TRBJ1-4,TRBV4-3,-,-
CASSPLSGGSSSYEQYF,TGTGCCAGCTCACCACTCTCGGGGGGCTCCAGCTCCTACGAGCAGTACTTC,TRBJ2-7,TRBV18,-,few
CASSPEGNTQYF,TGTGCCAGCAGCCCGGAGGGAAATACGCAGTATTTT,TRBJ2-3,TRBV5-5,-,few
CAWAPRGETQYF,TGTGCCTGGGCCCCCAGGGGGGAGACCCAGTACTTC,TRBJ2-5,TRBV30,TRBD1,-
CASSLAVLSGVASGNTIYF,TGCGCCAGCAGCTTGGCCGTGCTCTCAGGGGTAGCGTCTGGAAACACCATATATTTT,TRBJ1-3,TRBV5-1,-,-
CASSLEPPYNEQFF,TGTGCCAGCAGTTTAGAGCCCCCCTACAATGAGCAGTTCTTC,TRBJ2-1,TRBV28,-,-
CAIPQREGSYNSPLHF,TGTGCCATCCCCCAGCGAGAGGGCTCCTATAATTCACCCCTCCACTTT,TRBJ1-6,TRBV2,-,-
CSVEGRQVQETQYF,TGCAGCGTTGAAGGTAGACAAGTCCAAGAGACCCAGTACTTC,TRBJ2-5,TRBV29-1,-,-
CASRPDRGISAEAFF,TGTGCCAGCAGACCTGACAGGGGGATAAGCGCTGAAGCTTTCTTT,TRBJ1-1,TRBV6-5,TRBD1,-
CASAGGPRNEQFF,TGCGCCAGTGCGGGAGGGCCGAGGAATGAGCAGTTCTTC,TRBJ2-1,TRBV5-1,TRBD2,-
CAWTTRSGGHGELFF,TGTGCCTGGACCACTAGATCGGGAGGGCACGGGGAGCTGTTTTTT,TRBJ2-2,TRBV30,TRBD2,-
CASSYGRGSNQPQHF,TGTGCCAGCAGTTACGGGAGGGGTAGCAATCAGCCCCAGCATTTT,TRBJ1-5,TRBV6-5,-,-
CASSPGRTGDSYEQYF,TGTGCCAGCTCACCAGGGAGAACGGGTGACTCCTACGAGCAGTACTTC,TRBJ2-7,TRBV18,-,-
CASLDGGRQPQHF,TGTGCCAGCTTGGACGGCGGGCGTCAGCCCCAGCATTTT,TRBJ1-5,TRBV28,-,-
CASSLGGHPEAFF,TGTGCCAGCAGTTTAGGGGGACACCCTGAAGCTTTCTTT,TRBJ1-1,TRBV28,-,-
CASSPTGALNTEAFF,TGTGCCAGCAGTCCGACAGGAGCTCTGAACACTGAAGCTTTCTTT,TRBJ1-1,TRBV6-1,-,-
CASSSRPEGYGYTF,TGTGCCAGCAGTTCCCGACCCGAGGGCTATGGCTACACCTTC,TRBJ1-2,TRBV28,-,-
CASSTDRGRNEQFF,TGTGCCAGCAGTACTGACAGGGGGAGAAATGAGCAGTTCTTC,TRBJ2-1,TRBV28,TRBD1,-
CSSSFRDRDATNEKLFF,TGTTCCAGCAGCTTCCGGGACAGGGATGCAACTAATGAAAAACTGTTTTTT,TRBJ1-4,TRBV7-9,TRBD1,-
CASSSQQVFGSPLHF,TGTGCCAGCAGCTCTCAACAGGTGTTCGGTTCACCCCTCCACTTT,TRBJ1-6,TRBV7-9,-,-
CASSFSSRTGYEAFF,TGTGCCAGCAGTTTCTCATCTCGGACAGGGTATGAAGCTTTCTTT,TRBJ1-1,TRBV28,TRBD1,-
CASSLVQRSLYNEQFF,TGTGCCAGCAGCTTAGTTCAGCGGAGCCTTTACAATGAGCAGTTCTTC,TRBJ2-1,TRBV7-8,-,-